Listed below are T cell receptor beta chains from one sample, sequenced in a study of T cell changes during pregnancy in multiple sclerosis. Clones were sequenced by immunoSEQ multiplex PCR, and TCRdb holds only the in-frame ones, with some missing. The sample carries about 80,000 clones, about 92% recorded once. The sample was peripheral blood, taken before pregnancy. The receptors here all came from a female donor with multiple sclerosis, enrolled in a pregnancy study. CDR3s include the opening cysteine and the closing phenylalanine or tryptophan.

cdr3_aa,j_call,v_call,cdr3_length
CATSRDRGLEAEAFF,TRBJ1-1,TRBV15,15
CASREIAGISGTQYF,TRBJ2-3,TRBV10-2,15
CASSPAWGGSGPQYF,TRBJ2-5,TRBV27,15
CASQGSGNTIYF,TRBJ1-3,TRBV6-5,12
CASSQPYRAPGELFF,TRBJ1-4,TRBV7-9,15
CASSLGFRQGSDTEAFF,TRBJ1-1,TRBV5-6,17
CASSQDAGLGGNQPQHF,TRBJ1-5,TRBV4-2,17
CASRTGTPYGYTF,TRBJ1-2,TRBV19,13
CASTLGANPSYNEQFF,TRBJ2-1,TRBV11-2,16
CASSPWDRGHRETQYF,TRBJ2-5,TRBV5-6,16
CASSKETQYF,TRBJ2-5,TRBV11-2,10
CASSQTSGGQETQYF,TRBJ2-5,TRBV6-5,15
CASSPGTGRSEAFF,TRBJ1-1,TRBV18,14
CASSTRGGQETQYF,TRBJ2-5,TRBV7-6,14
CASSELQGRGTDTQYF,TRBJ2-3,TRBV10-2,16
CASSGPGTTNTEAFF,TRBJ1-1,TRBV9,15
CSVTGPNYGYTF,TRBJ1-2,TRBV29-1,12
CSVDNRQGVFYNEQFF,TRBJ2-1,TRBV29-1,16